This T cell receptor beta chain was recorded in a study of neurological immune-mediated disorders. CD4+ or CD8+ T cells, 950,000 to 1,000,000 per library, were used for sorted libraries. This clonotype was detected many times. The making of cDNA relied on 5'RACE with 10-nucleotide random UMIs. Sequencing runs each generated in excess of 190 million TCR-beta sequences derived from 15-18 subjects. TCRdb re-analysed the 5' RACE reads in MiXCR, keeping a single row per CDR3 protein. In the table there are fewer than 20,000 distinct CDR3 sequences, around 3.4% of which are singletons. The CDR3 sequence is 13 residues long. Trimming left V 5 bases short and J 5 bases short, with 12 bases between. In germline, CDR1 is SGHNT, CDR2 YENEEA.

The sequence derives from a woman between 35 and 50 years old in good health. The J gene is TRBJ2-5, the V gene TRBV11-3; tentative D call: TRBD1 (6 bases). Source material: CD8+ T cells from blood. The CDR3 region has the DNA TGTGCCAGCAGCGCAGGGGTTCGGGAGACCCAGTACTTC. Encoded protein: CASSAGVRETQYF. Drawing the rest from reference TRBV11-3 and TRBJ2-5, the complete variable domain is EAGVVQSPRYKIIEKKQPVAFWCNPISGHNTLYWYLQNLGQGPELLIRYENEEAVDDSQLPKDRFSAERLKGVDSTLKIQPAELGDSAVYLCASSAGVRETQYFGPGTRLLVL.